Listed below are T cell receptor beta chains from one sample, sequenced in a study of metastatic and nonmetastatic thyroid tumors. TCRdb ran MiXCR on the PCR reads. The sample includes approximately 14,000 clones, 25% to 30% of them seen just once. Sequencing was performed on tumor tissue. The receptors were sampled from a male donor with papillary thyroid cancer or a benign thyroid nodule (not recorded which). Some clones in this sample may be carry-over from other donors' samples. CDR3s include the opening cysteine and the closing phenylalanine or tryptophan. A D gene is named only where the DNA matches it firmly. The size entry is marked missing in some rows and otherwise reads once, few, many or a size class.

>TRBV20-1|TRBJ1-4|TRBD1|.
CSATRTGGEKLFF
TGCAGTGCTACCCGGACAGGGGGTGAAAAACTGTTTTTT
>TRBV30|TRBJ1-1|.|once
CAWSSYEGVNTEAFF
TGTGCCTGGAGTTCCTACGAAGGGGTGAACACTGAAGCTTTCTTT
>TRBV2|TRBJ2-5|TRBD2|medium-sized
CASSDGGRAGETQYF
TGTGCCAGCAGTGACGGGGGGAGGGCCGGAGAGACCCAGTACTTC
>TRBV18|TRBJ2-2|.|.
CSSSRRDWANTGELFF
TGTTCCAGCTCACGACGGGACTGGGCGAACACCGGGGAGCTGTTTTTT
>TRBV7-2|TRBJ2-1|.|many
CASSSQAGSYNEQFF
TGTGCCAGCAGCTCGCAAGCGGGCTCCTACAATGAGCAGTTCTTC
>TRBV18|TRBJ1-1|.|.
CASSPWGAGETVNTEAFF
TGTGCCAGCTCACCGTGGGGGGCCGGGGAGACGGTGAACACTGAAGCTTTCTTT
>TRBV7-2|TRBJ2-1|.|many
CASSLARIGGNEQFF
TGTGCCAGCAGCTTAGCCCGGATAGGGGGAAATGAGCAGTTCTTC
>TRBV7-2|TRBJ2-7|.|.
CASSLRSNYEQYF
TGTGCCAGCAGCCTACGGTCCAATTACGAGCAGTACTTC
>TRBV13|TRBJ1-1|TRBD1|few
CASSLGQGAGF
TGTGCCAGCAGCTTAGGACAGGGGGCGGGGTTC
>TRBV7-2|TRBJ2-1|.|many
CASQGSHSYNEQFF
TGTGCCAGCCAGGGTTCCCACTCCTACAATGAGCAGTTCTTC
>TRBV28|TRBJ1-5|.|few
CASRDGNQPQHF
TGTGCCAGCCGGGACGGGAATCAGCCCCAGCATTTT
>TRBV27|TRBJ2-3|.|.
CASSFRVRDTDTQYF
TGTGCCAGCAGTTTTCGGGTTAGGGACACAGATACGCAGTATTTT
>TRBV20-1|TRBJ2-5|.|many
CSAPSPNQETQYF
TGCAGTGCTCCCTCTCCCAACCAAGAGACCCAGTACTTC
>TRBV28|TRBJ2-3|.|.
CASSRRRYTQYF
TGTGCCAGCAGTCGTAGGCGATATACGCAGTATTTT
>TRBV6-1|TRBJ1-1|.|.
CASSEGHGMTEAFF
TGTGCCAGCAGTGAGGGACATGGGATGACTGAAGCTTTCTTT
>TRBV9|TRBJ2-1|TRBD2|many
CASSVIAGAPGEQFF
TGTGCCAGCAGTGTTATAGCGGGGGCTCCGGGTGAGCAGTTCTTC
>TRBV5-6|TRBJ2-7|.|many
CASRLRGHNYEQYF
TGTGCCAGCAGACTCCGGGGTCATAACTACGAGCAGTACTTC
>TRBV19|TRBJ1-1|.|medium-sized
CASKGLTEAFF
TGTGCCAGTAAGGGGTTGACTGAAGCTTTCTTT
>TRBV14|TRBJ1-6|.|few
CASSPRQAPNSPLHF
TGTGCCAGCAGCCCGAGACAGGCTCCTAATTCACCCCTCCACTTT
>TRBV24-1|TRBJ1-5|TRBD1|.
CATSDPDREQPQHF
TGTGCCACCAGTGACCCGGACAGGGAGCAGCCCCAGCATTTT
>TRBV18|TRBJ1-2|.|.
CASSQELAGYTF
TGTGCCAGCTCCCAAGAACTTGCTGGCTACACCTTC
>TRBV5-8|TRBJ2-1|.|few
CASSPGVDNEQFF
TGTGCCAGCAGTCCAGGGGTGGACAATGAGCAGTTCTTC
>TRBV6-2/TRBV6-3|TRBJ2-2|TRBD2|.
CASSYRTSGNTGELFF
TGTGCCAGCAGTTACCGGACTAGCGGGAACACCGGGGAGCTGTTTTTT
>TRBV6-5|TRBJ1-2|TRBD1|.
CASSYGTGGLLGYTF
TGTGCCAGCAGTTACGGAACAGGGGGCCTTTTAGGCTACACCTTC
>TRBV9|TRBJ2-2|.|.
CASSVITGELFF
TGTGCCAGCAGCGTAATTACCGGGGAGCTGTTTTTT
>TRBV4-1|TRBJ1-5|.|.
CASSQVSGIAQPQHF
TGCGCCAGCAGCCAAGTATCCGGGATAGCACAGCCCCAGCATTTT
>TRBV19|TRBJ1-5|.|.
CASGRDINQPQHF
TGTGCCAGTGGCAGGGATATTAATCAGCCCCAGCATTTT
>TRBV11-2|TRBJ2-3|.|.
CASSSLGVSSDTQYF
TGTGCCAGCAGCTCGCTAGGTGTTTCTTCAGATACGCAGTATTTT
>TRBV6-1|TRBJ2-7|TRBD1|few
CASTMTGEAYEQYF
TGTGCCAGCACCATGACAGGGGAGGCCTACGAGCAGTACTTC
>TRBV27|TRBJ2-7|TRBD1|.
CASSFGTGYDQYF
TGTGCCAGCAGTTTCGGGACAGGGTACGATCAGTACTTC
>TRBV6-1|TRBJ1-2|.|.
CASGGLYGYTF
TGTGCCAGCGGCGGTCTCTATGGCTACACCTTC
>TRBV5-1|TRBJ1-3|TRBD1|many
CASSSTGGNTIYF
TGCGCCAGCAGCTCCACAGGGGGGAACACCATATATTTT
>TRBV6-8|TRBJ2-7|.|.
CASTPDCCAYEQYF
TGTGCCAGCACCCCCGACTGTTGTGCCTACGAGCAGTACTTC
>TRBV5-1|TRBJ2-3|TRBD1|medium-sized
CASTRGQGTDTQYF
TGCGCCAGCACTCGCGGACAGGGCACAGATACGCAGTATTTT
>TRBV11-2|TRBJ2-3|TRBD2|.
CASSLGYSGGAADTQYF
TGTGCCAGCAGCTTAGGATATAGCGGGGGGGCCGCAGATACGCAGTATTTT
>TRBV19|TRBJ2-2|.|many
CASSSGGALELFF
TGTGCCAGTAGCAGCGGTGGCGCTTTGGAGCTGTTTTTT
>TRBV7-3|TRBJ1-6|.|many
CASSFGHNSPLHF
TGTGCCAGCAGCTTTGGACATAATTCACCCCTCCACTTT
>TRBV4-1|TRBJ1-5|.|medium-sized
CASSQEDSRALPSQPQHF
TGCGCCAGCAGCCAAGAGGACAGCAGGGCTTTACCGAGTCAGCCCCAGCATTTT
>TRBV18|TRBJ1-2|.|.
CASSPTGDVSYGYTF
TGTGCCAGCTCACCGACCGGGGATGTTAGCTATGGCTACACCTTC
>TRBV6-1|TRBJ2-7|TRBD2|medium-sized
CASTGTGGSYEQYF
TGTGCCAGCACCGGAACGGGGGGCTCCTACGAGCAGTACTTC
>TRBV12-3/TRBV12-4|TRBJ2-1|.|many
CASRRTGPQDEQFF
TGTGCCAGCAGGCGTACAGGGCCCCAGGATGAGCAGTTCTTC
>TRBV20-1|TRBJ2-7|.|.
CSARDGASRNYEQYF
TGCAGTGCTAGAGATGGGGCTAGCAGGAACTACGAGCAGTACTTC
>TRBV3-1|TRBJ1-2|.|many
CASSPYILGGYTF
TGTGCCAGCAGCCCCTACATCCTGGGGGGCTACACCTTC
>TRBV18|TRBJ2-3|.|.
CASSPSSGLSTDTQYF
TGTGCCAGCTCCCCTTCAAGCGGCCTATCCACAGATACGCAGTATTTT
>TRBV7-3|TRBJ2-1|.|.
CVSSLRQVTHNEQLF
TGTGTCAGCAGCTTAAGACAGGTAACCCACAATGAGCAGTTATTC
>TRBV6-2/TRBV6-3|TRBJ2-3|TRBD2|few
CASRRTYLAGDTDTQYF
TGTGCCAGCAGGAGAACCTATCTAGCGGGGGACACAGATACGCAGTATTTT
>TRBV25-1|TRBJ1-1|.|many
CASSGTVKAFF
TGTGCCAGCAGTGGGACAGTTAAGGCTTTCTTT
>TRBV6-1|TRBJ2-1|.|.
CASTLTLGGKGEQFF
TGTGCCAGCACCTTAACTCTGGGCGGGAAGGGTGAGCAGTTCTTC
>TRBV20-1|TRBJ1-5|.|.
CSCEGGNQPQHF
TGCAGTTGCGAGGGGGGAAATCAGCCCCAGCATTTT
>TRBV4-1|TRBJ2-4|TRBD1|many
CASSQVGTGGNIQYF
TGCGCCAGCAGCCAAGTGGGGACAGGGGGGAACATTCAGTACTTC
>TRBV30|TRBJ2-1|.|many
CAWSDISGFSYNEQFF
TGTGCCTGGAGTGACATCTCCGGATTCTCCTACAATGAGCAGTTCTTC
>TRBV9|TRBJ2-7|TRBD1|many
CASSVGGTGRGYEQYF
TGTGCCAGCAGCGTAGGGGGGACAGGGAGGGGCTACGAGCAGTACTTC
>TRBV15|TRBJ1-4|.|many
CATSPPERDSNEKLFF
TGTGCCACCAGCCCGCCTGAGAGGGACTCTAATGAAAAACTGTTTTTT
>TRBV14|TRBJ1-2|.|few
CASSPGSETGAAGRYGYTF
TGTGCCAGCAGCCCGGGCTCAGAGACGGGGGCCGCCGGACGATATGGCTACACCTTC
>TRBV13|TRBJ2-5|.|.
CASSLRETQYF
TGTGCCAGCAGCTTGCGAGAGACCCAGTACTTC
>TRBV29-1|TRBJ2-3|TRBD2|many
CSVGQVGRRDTQYF
TGCAGCGTTGGTCAGGTCGGGAGGAGAGATACGCAGTATTTT
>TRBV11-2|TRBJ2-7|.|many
CASSLALGDEQYF
TGTGCCAGCAGCTTAGCACTGGGAGACGAGCAGTACTTC
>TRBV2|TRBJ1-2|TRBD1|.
CASSEKSTGALLGGYTF
TGTGCCAGCAGTGAAAAATCGACAGGGGCCCTCTTGGGGGGCTACACCTTC
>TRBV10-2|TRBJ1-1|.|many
CASRILSTEAFF
TGCGCCAGCAGGATCCTGAGCACTGAAGCTTTCTTT
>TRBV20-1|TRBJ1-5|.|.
CSAWGIDQPQHF
TGCAGTGCGTGGGGCATTGATCAGCCCCAGCATTTT